The 24 T cell receptor beta chains reported below all come from one sample, sequenced in a study of Ad26.COV2.S vaccination and SARS-CoV-2 variants. This sample's treatment: around 19 received Ad26.COV2.S at low or high dose, single or two shots; a few received placebo; per-sample allocation not given. Day 63 after the first vaccine or placebo injection was the time point for sampling. The repertoire was sequenced with immunoSEQ multiplex PCR; TCRdb's copy has only in-frame clones and lacks some. The table shows hundreds of thousands of clones, with 80% to 90% occurring only once. The sequences come from peripheral blood, collected in a trial of Ad26.COV2.S vaccine versus placebo. The receptors were gathered from a person aged 18-65 years who received the Ad26.COV2.S COVID-19 vaccine or a placebo.

The rearrangement links TRBV12-3 or TRBV12-4 to TRBJ2-5; no definite D call. Between the trimmed V and J ends, which lost 7 bases and 5 bases, there was a span of 8 bases. CDR3 size: 11 residues. The CDR3 bases are TGTGCCAGCACCCTTGGGGAGACCCAGTACTTC. Its protein product is CASTLGETQYF.

For this clone: Other nucleotide sequences from this sample produce the same CDR3. V usage is TRBV6-5 and J usage is TRBJ2-7, with TRBD2 matching over 9 bases. This CDR3 contains 15 residues. Germline V gene data show CDR1 as MNHEY and CDR2 as SVGAGI. Trimming at V came to 0 bases and at J to 1 base, leaving 1 base not matched to a gene. This CDR3 reads CASSYSLAGSYEQYF. The CDR3 DNA sequence: TGTGCCAGCAGTTACTCCCTAGCGGGATCCTACGAGCAGTACTTC.

This clone has a single count. The chain uses TRBV18 and TRBJ1-5; 9 bases line up with TRBD1. The V gene end was trimmed by 2 bases and the J gene end by 1 base; junction bases not matched to a gene: 3. In germline, CDR1 is KGHSH, CDR2 LQKENI. The CDR3 spans 16 residues. The CDR3 region has the DNA TGTGCCAGCTCACCAGAGGGACAGGGAAGCAATCAGCCCCAGCATTTT. Its translation: CASSPEGQGSNQPQHF.

This rearrangement joins TRBV10-2 to TRBJ1-1; the D is unclear. V dropped 3 bases and J dropped 6 bases, with 8 bases sitting between them. CDR1 WSHSY and CDR2 SAAADI come from the germline V gene. The CDR3 extends over 12 amino acids. This chain's CDR3 is CASSDRAPEAFF. In DNA, the CDR3 is TGCGCCAGCAGTGATAGGGCTCCTGAAGCTTTCTTT.

This sequence joins TRBV3-1 (or the pseudogene TRBV3-2) and TRBJ1-2; D is possibly TRBD1 (6 bases). Trimming left V 6 bases short and J 3 bases short, with 11 bases between. The CDR3 is 13 residues long. Germline CDR1 LGHDT, CDR2 YNNKEL (reference sequence). DNA of the CDR3: TGTGCCAGCAGTACCGGGACATACTATGGCTACACCTTC. Protein: CASSTGTYYGYTF.

J is TRBJ1-1 and V is TRBV3-1 (or the pseudogene TRBV3-2); maybe TRBD1 (5 bases). This CDR3 contains 13 residues. Between the trimmed V and J ends, which lost 2 bases and 1 base, there was a span of 5 bases. CDR1 is LGHDT, CDR2 YNNKEL, per germline (reference sequence). DNA of the CDR3: TGTGCCAGCAGCCAAACAGGGAACACTGAAGCTTTCTTT. It codes for CASSQTGNTEAFF.

The chain joins TRBV6-1 to TRBJ2-1; 10 nucleotides match TRBD1. CDR1 and CDR2 (germline): MNHNS, SASEGT. J lost 5 bases, V lost 3 bases, and 4 bases had no gene match. The CDR3 is 15 amino acids. Here the CDR3 DNA reads TGTGCCAGCAGTGACCCGGGACAGGGGCACAATGAGCAGTTCTTC. Translation: CASSDPGQGHNEQFF.

The V and J genes are TRBV11-2 and TRBJ2-1, with 7 bases aligning to TRBD2. In germline, CDR1 is SGHAT, CDR2 FQNNGV. CDR3 length: 15 residues. V gave up 4 bases and J gave up 5 bases; unmatched junction bases: 8. The CDR3 coding sequence is TGTGCCAGCAGCTGGCTGCGGGGGTTCGACAATGAGCAGTTCTTC. Amino acids: CASSWLRGFDNEQFF.

The chain carries TRBV7-9 and TRBJ2-3, with 8 bases that match TRBD1. V was pared by 5 bases and J by 0 bases, with 7 bases of the junction left unmatched. This CDR3 has 16 amino acids. The germline V gene has CDR1 SEHNR and CDR2 FQNEAQ (reference sequence). Here the CDR3 reads CASSQLWTGSTDTQYF. For the CDR3, the DNA is TGTGCCAGCAGCCAGCTTTGGACAGGGAGCACAGATACGCAGTATTTT.

This chain connects TRBV2 to TRBJ1-5, with D unclear. The V and J ends lost 9 bases and 5 bases respectively, with 14 bases between them. CDR3 length: 13 residues. Per the germline V gene, CDR1 is SNHLY and CDR2 is FYNNEI. CDR3 amino acids: CARAKGVDQPQHF. The DNA for the CDR3 is TGTGCCAGAGCCAAAGGAGTTGATCAGCCCCAGCATTTT.

The chain joins TRBV11-3 to TRBJ1-3; D is undetermined. This CDR3 region has 17 residues. Trimming stripped 0 bases from V and 0 bases from J, with 12 bases between. CDR1 and CDR2 from the germline V gene are SGHNT and YENEEA. CDR3 sequence reads: CASSLDAGGLSGNTIYF. The DNA for the CDR3 is TGTGCCAGCAGCTTAGATGCAGGTGGGCTCTCTGGAAACACCATATATTTT.

The chain is built from TRBV19 and TRBJ2-1; D remains unclear. Trimming left V 5 bases short and J 8 bases short, with 25 bases between. Germline V lookup: CDR1 LNHDA, CDR2 SQIVND (reference sequence). The CDR3 has 17 residues. CDR3 sequence (DNA): TGTGCCAGTAGTTTCCAGGTCTCCTTGGACCTGGGCGATGAGCAGTTCTTC. Its translation: CASSFQVSLDLGDEQFF.

The J gene is TRBJ2-3, the V gene TRBV18; maybe TRBD1 (6 bases). The ends were cut back, 0 bases at V and 3 bases at J, with 16 bases in the middle. This CDR3 is built from 17 residues. Germline lookup yields CDR1 KGHSH and CDR2 LQKENI. CDR3 in amino acids: CASSPPLGGRRTDTQYF. CDR3 bases: TGTGCCAGCTCACCACCGTTAGGGGGAAGGAGGACAGATACGCAGTATTTT.

This chain uses TRBV11-2 with TRBJ2-1; TRBD2 matches 13 bases. The CDR3 extends over 16 amino acids. The V gene end was trimmed by 0 bases and the J gene end by 6 bases; junction bases not matched to a gene: 2. The germline gives CDR1 SGHAT, CDR2 FQNNGV. CDR3 nucleotide sequence: TGTGCCAGCAGCTTAGAAAGGACTAGCGGGAGCAATGAGCAGTTCTTC. Its protein is CASSLERTSGSNEQFF.

This clone was counted between two and nine times. The V and J genes are TRBV3-1 (or the pseudogene TRBV3-2) and TRBJ1-2; D unclear. The V gene lost 4 bases and the J gene lost 0 bases, with 6 bases spanning the gap. Germline CDR1 reads LGHDT; CDR2 reads YNNKEL (reference sequence). This CDR3 is 13 amino acids long. The CDR3 region has the DNA TGTGCCAGCAGCCCATCGGCTAACTATGGCTACACCTTC. Its protein is CASSPSANYGYTF.

The gene calls are TRBV4-3 and TRBJ1-2, with TRBD1 matching over 9 bases. CDR1 and CDR2 (germline): LGHNA, YSLEER. This CDR3 is 14 amino acids long. After removal of 3 bases from V and 5 bases from J, the junction contained 4 bases not matched to a gene. DNA for the CDR3: TGCGCCAGCAGCCATACAGGGGGCGAGTATGGCTACACCTTC. It translates to CASSHTGGEYGYTF.

As regards this clone: An end of the junction differs from the germline gene, which may be a read error. The J gene is TRBJ2-1, the V gene TRBV7-8, with 8 bases that match TRBD1. This CDR3 is 16 amino acids long. Per the germline V gene, CDR1 is SGHVS and CDR2 is FQNEAQ. The chain's CDR3 is CASSLLGTGSFNEQFF. CDR3 bases: TGTGCCAGCAGCTTACTAGGGACAGGTTCCTTCAATGAGCAGTTCTTC.

This clone was found a few times. The CDR3 DNA reads TGTGCCAGCAGTAACAGTGGGGACACTGAAGCTTTCTTT. It translates to CASSNSGDTEAFF. This chain links TRBV12-3 or TRBV12-4 with TRBJ1-1; D remains unclear. The CDR3 totals 13 residues. V lost 5 bases and J 3 bases, leaving 10 bases between the germline ends.

The chain is built from TRBV2 and TRBJ2-7; D is perhaps TRBD2 (7 bases). There are 15 residues in the CDR3. Trimming pared 8 bases from V and 2 bases from J, leaving 19 bases between. Germline V gene data show CDR1 as SNHLY and CDR2 as FYNNEI. DNA for the CDR3: TGTGCCAGCTTTTGGGAGCGGGACACCCCCTACGAGCAGTACTTC. Amino acids: CASFWERDTPYEQYF.

This clone showed up just a few times. The V call is TRBV18, the J call TRBJ1-1; TRBD1 matches at 8 bases. Germline V lookup: CDR1 KGHSH, CDR2 LQKENI. The V segment lost 6 bases and the J segment 5 bases; nucleotides outside the gene matches: 5. This CDR3 is built from 13 residues. CDR3 in DNA: TGTGCCAGCTCGACAGGGGAGGGGACTGAAGCTTTCTTT. It specifies CASSTGEGTEAFF.

This clone was detected only once. J is TRBJ1-5 and V is TRBV27; no clear D. The V end was cut by 4 bases, the J end by 6 bases, with 10 bases between. This CDR3 spans 13 amino acids. Looked up from germline, CDR1 is MNHEY and CDR2 is SMNVEV (reference sequence). The CDR3 region is CASSSSWGQPQHF. As DNA, the CDR3 is TGTGCCAGCAGTTCGTCATGGGGTCAGCCCCAGCATTTT.

This rearrangement joins TRBV12-3 or TRBV12-4 to TRBJ1-1; D call uncertain. Trimming shortened V by 4 bases and J by 1 base, and 7 bases separated the two germline ends. The CDR3 extends over 13 amino acids. The CDR3 region is CASSSVPNTEAFF. The CDR3 DNA sequence: TGTGCCAGCAGTTCGGTCCCGAACACTGAAGCTTTCTTT.

In its sample, this clone was seen a few times. This chain links TRBV5-6 with TRBJ2-7; D is possibly TRBD1 (5 bases). Germline-derived CDR1 and CDR2 are SGHDT and YYEEEE. The germline V and J ends were trimmed by 2 bases and 5 bases, with 14 bases remaining between them. There are 14 residues in the CDR3. Here the CDR3 reads CASSFGHGKNEQYF. The CDR3 DNA is TGTGCCAGCAGCTTCGGACACGGCAAGAACGAGCAGTACTTC.

This chain connects TRBV7-6 to TRBJ1-5, with TRBD1 identical over 7 bases. This CDR3 has 15 amino acids. From germline, CDR1 is SGHVS and CDR2 FNYEAQ. Trimming at V came to 4 bases and at J to 2 bases, leaving 5 bases not matched to a gene. In nucleotides, the CDR3 is TGTGCCAGCAGCTCGACAGGGACGGGCAATCAGCCCCAGCATTTT. Its translation: CASSSTGTGNQPQHF. Combining the CDR3 with reference TRBV7-6 and TRBJ1-5 gives the whole variable domain GAGVSQSPRYKVTKRGQDVALRCDPISGHVSLYWYRQALGQGPEFLTYFNYEAQQDKSGLPNDRFSAERPEGSISTLTIQRTEQRDSAMYRCASSSTGTGNQPQHFGDGTRLSIL.